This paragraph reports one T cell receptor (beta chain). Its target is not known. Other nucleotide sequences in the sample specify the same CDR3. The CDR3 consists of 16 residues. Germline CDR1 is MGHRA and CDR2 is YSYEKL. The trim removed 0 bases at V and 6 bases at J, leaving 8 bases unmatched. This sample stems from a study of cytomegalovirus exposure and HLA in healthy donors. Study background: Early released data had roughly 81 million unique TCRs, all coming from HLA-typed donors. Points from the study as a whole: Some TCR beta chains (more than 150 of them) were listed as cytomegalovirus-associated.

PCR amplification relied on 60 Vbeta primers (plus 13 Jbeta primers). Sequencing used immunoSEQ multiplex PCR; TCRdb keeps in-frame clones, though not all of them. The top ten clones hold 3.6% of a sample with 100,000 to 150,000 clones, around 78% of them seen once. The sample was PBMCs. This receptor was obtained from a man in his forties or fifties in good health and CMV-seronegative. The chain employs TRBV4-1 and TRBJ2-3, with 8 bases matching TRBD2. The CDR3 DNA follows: TGCGCCAGCAGCCAAGATCGAGGGAGCGGGAGCGATACGCAGTATTTT. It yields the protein CASSQDRGSGSDTQYF.